The 9 T cell receptor beta chains below were found in one sample sequenced in a study of cytomegalovirus exposure and HLA in healthy donors. With 60 Vbeta and 13 Jbeta primers, the PCR was carried out. TCRdb's table, derived via immunoSEQ multiplex PCR, lists solely in-frame clones and lacks some. The data show about 230,000 clones, 70% to 90% seen once. The sample consisted of PBMCs. These receptors were taken from a girl between 2 and 10 years old in good health and CMV-seronegative.

The J gene is TRBJ1-4, the V gene TRBV18, with TRBD1 matching 8 bases. The ends lost 4 bases at V and 8 bases at J; junction bases unmatched: 12. The CDR3 contains 16 residues. In germline, CDR1 is KGHSH, CDR2 LQKENI. The CDR3: CASSLGDDRGVEKLFF. The CDR3 nucleotides are TGTGCCAGCTCACTAGGGGATGACAGGGGCGTCGAAAAACTGTTTTTT. The full variable domain, in which reference TRBV18 and TRBJ1-4 provide the parts outside the CDR3, is NAGVMQNPRHLVRRRGQEARLRCSPMKGHSHVYWYRQLPEEGLKFMVYLQKENIIDESGMPKERFSAEFPKEGPSILRIQQVVRGDSAAYFCASSLGDDRGVEKLFFGSGTQLSVL.

The rearrangement joins TRBV19 to TRBJ1-1; D is unresolved. This CDR3 comprises 16 residues. V lost 3 bases to trimming and J lost 0 bases, with 14 bases between them. CDR1 and CDR2 from the germline V gene are LNHDA and SQIVND (reference sequence). The CDR3 nucleotides read TGTGCCAGTAGTATTTGGGTACGGAGGGTGAACACTGAAGCTTTCTTT. Protein product: CASSIWVRRVNTEAFF.

The rearrangement joins TRBV5-1 to TRBJ2-7; 9 nucleotides match TRBD2. The germline V gene encodes CDR1 SGHRS and CDR2 YFSETQ. After removal of 7 bases from V and 4 bases from J, the junction contained 9 bases not matched to a gene. There are 14 residues in the CDR3. The CDR3 DNA sequence: TGCGCCAGCCGGCGGTTAGCGGGAGTGTACGAGCAGTACTTC. This codes for CASRRLAGVYEQYF.

This sequence joins TRBV19 and TRBJ1-2; 7 bases fit TRBD1. CDR1 is LNHDA and CDR2 is SQIVND in the germline V gene (reference sequence). The CDR3 spans 14 residues. With 4 bases clipped from V and 7 bases from J, the junction kept 9 bases outside the gene matches. The CDR3 DNA reads as TGTGCCAGTAGTAGACAGGGTCAAAGACTTGGCTACACCTTC. Its protein product is CASSRQGQRLGYTF.

The chain combines TRBV25-1 with TRBJ1-1; 7 nucleotides line up with TRBD1. V shed 6 bases, J shed 3 bases, and the junction held 7 bases outside the gene matches. Germline CDR1 and CDR2: MGHDK and SYGVNS. The CDR3 loop spans 14 amino acids. In nucleotides, the CDR3 is TGTGCCAGCAGAGAGACAGGGTGGGACACTGAAGCTTTCTTT. Protein sequence: CASRETGWDTEAFF. Together with reference TRBV25-1 and TRBJ1-1, the CDR3 gives the full variable domain: EADIYQTPRYLVIGTGKKITLECSQTMGHDKMYWYQQDPGMELHLIHYSYGVNSTEKGDLSSESTVSRIRTEHFPLTLESARPSHTSQYLCASRETGWDTEAFFGQGTRLTVV.

The CDR3 sequence is CAWSVNSNEQFF. DNA for the CDR3: TGTGCCTGGAGTGTAAACTCGAATGAGCAGTTCTTC. The chain recombines TRBV30 with TRBJ2-1; D gene uncertain. V was trimmed by 0 bases and J by 7 bases, leaving 7 bases between them. Germline values: CDR1 GTSNPN, CDR2 SVGIG (reference sequence). CDR3 length: 12 residues.

V gene TRBV6-4 combines with J gene TRBJ1-2; 9 nucleotides agree with TRBD1. CDR1 and CDR2 (germline): MRHNA, SNTAGT. This CDR3 spans 13 amino acids. The V gene end was trimmed by 6 bases and the J gene end by 5 bases; junction bases not matched to a gene: 4. The DNA of the CDR3 is TGTGCCAGCAGGCAGGGACAGGGATATGGCTACACCTTC. This sequence encodes CASRQGQGYGYTF.

To note about this clone: Other DNA sequences in this sample translate to the same CDR3. V and J are TRBV18 and TRBJ2-2; 11 bases line up with TRBD2. CDR3 length: 16 amino acids. Germline V lookup: CDR1 KGHSH, CDR2 LQKENI. V dropped 3 bases and J dropped 1; count of bases not matched to a gene: 1. In DNA, the CDR3 is TGTGCCAGCTCACCTGGACTAGCGGGGAACACCGGGGAGCTGTTTTTT. Amino acid sequence: CASSPGLAGNTGELFF.

The gene calls are TRBV18 and TRBJ1-1; D is possibly TRBD1 (6 bases). Germline V lookup: CDR1 KGHSH, CDR2 LQKENI. The CDR3 is 15 amino acids. Trimming pared 2 bases from V and 7 bases from J, leaving 17 bases between. The chain's CDR3 is CASSPAPIQGNEAFF. The CDR3 DNA reads TGTGCCAGCTCACCAGCCCCAATACAGGGAAATGAAGCTTTCTTT.